This is a list of T cell receptor beta chains from one sample in a study of cytomegalovirus exposure and HLA in healthy donors. Repertoires were generated with immunoSEQ multiplex PCR, while TCRdb's copy carries only in-frame clones and drops some. The sample yields 98,000 or so clones, around 76% seen once. The sequenced sample was PBMCs. The source of these receptors is a human donor in good health. Each CDR3 is given with its conserved first and last residue. The D gene is left open where the match is weak. Size is omitted from some rows. Given values are once, few, many or a class for expanded clones.

J gene: TRBJ1-1; V gene: TRBV10-3; clone size: -; D gene: TRBD1; CDR3 protein: CAISELGQENTEAFF; CDR3 DNA: TGTGCCATCAGTGAGTTGGGACAGGAGAACACTGAAGCTTTCTTT
J gene: TRBJ2-2; V gene: TRBV6-5; clone size: -; D gene: TRBD2; CDR3 protein: CAVREGGTGELFF; CDR3 DNA: TGTGCCGTTCGGGAGGGCGGCACCGGGGAGCTGTTTTTT
J gene: TRBJ2-1; V gene: TRBV7-2; clone size: -; D gene: TRBD2; CDR3 protein: CASSSSGLASNEQFF; CDR3 DNA: TGTGCCAGCAGCTCGTCGGGACTAGCCAGCAATGAGCAGTTCTTC
J gene: TRBJ2-2; V gene: TRBV5-5; clone size: -; D gene: TRBD2; CDR3 protein: CASSFSGRDGELFF; CDR3 DNA: TGTGCCAGCAGCTTTTCGGGGAGGGACGGGGAGCTGTTTTTT
J gene: TRBJ2-2; V gene: TRBV6-6; clone size: -; D gene: -; CDR3 protein: CASNRRRTGELFF; CDR3 DNA: TGTGCCAGCAACAGGAGAAGAACCGGGGAGCTGTTTTTT
J gene: TRBJ2-3; V gene: TRBV19; clone size: -; D gene: TRBD1; CDR3 protein: CASSMGQGSTDTQYF; CDR3 DNA: TGTGCCAGTAGTATGGGACAGGGGAGCACAGATACGCAGTATTTT
J gene: TRBJ1-4; V gene: TRBV7-6; clone size: -; D gene: TRBD1; CDR3 protein: CASSSLGTANEKLFF; CDR3 DNA: TGTGCCAGCAGCTCCCTTGGGACAGCTAATGAAAAACTGTTTTTT
J gene: TRBJ2-6; V gene: TRBV5-1; clone size: -; D gene: -; CDR3 protein: CASSLIERPGANVLTF; CDR3 DNA: TGCGCCAGCAGCCTGATAGAACGTCCCGGGGCCAACGTCCTGACTTTC
J gene: TRBJ1-1; V gene: TRBV29-1; clone size: -; D gene: -; CDR3 protein: CSVVEGEVTEAFF; CDR3 DNA: TGCAGCGTTGTTGAGGGGGAAGTCACTGAAGCTTTCTTT
J gene: TRBJ1-1; V gene: TRBV18; clone size: few; D gene: -; CDR3 protein: CASSPQGVTEAFF; CDR3 DNA: TGTGCCAGCTCACCACAGGGAGTTACTGAAGCTTTCTTT
J gene: TRBJ2-7; V gene: TRBV6-5; clone size: few; D gene: TRBD1; CDR3 protein: CASRDRDRNYEQYF; CDR3 DNA: TGTGCCAGCAGGGACCGGGACAGGAACTACGAGCAGTACTTC
J gene: TRBJ1-2; V gene: TRBV7-9; clone size: few; D gene: TRBD1; CDR3 protein: CASSLGQSYGYTF; CDR3 DNA: TGTGCCAGCAGCTTGGGACAGAGCTATGGCTACACCTTC
J gene: TRBJ2-2; V gene: TRBV5-6; clone size: -; D gene: -; CDR3 protein: CASSFLVAGTGELFF; CDR3 DNA: TGTGCCAGCAGTTTTCTGGTGGCGGGAACCGGGGAGCTGTTTTTT
J gene: TRBJ2-1; V gene: TRBV7-9; clone size: -; D gene: TRBD2; CDR3 protein: CASSPRLLLITSGGDEQFF; CDR3 DNA: TGTGCCAGCAGCCCCCGTCTTTTACTGATTACTAGCGGGGGGGATGAGCAGTTCTTC
J gene: TRBJ1-6; V gene: TRBV28; clone size: few; D gene: -; CDR3 protein: CASSPDPFGRSPLHF; CDR3 DNA: TGTGCCAGCAGCCCGGACCCTTTCGGGAGGTCACCCCTCCACTTT
J gene: TRBJ1-5; V gene: TRBV5-1; clone size: -; D gene: -; CDR3 protein: CASSRDSPNQPQHF; CDR3 DNA: TGCGCCAGCAGCCGGGACTCACCTAATCAGCCCCAGCATTTT
J gene: TRBJ1-2; V gene: TRBV29-1; clone size: -; D gene: -; CDR3 protein: CSVEAGVYYGYTF; CDR3 DNA: TGCAGCGTTGAGGCAGGGGTCTACTATGGCTACACCTTC
J gene: TRBJ1-6; V gene: TRBV7-8; clone size: -; D gene: -; CDR3 protein: CASSLAGTNSPLHF; CDR3 DNA: TGTGCCAGCAGCTTAGCAGGGACAAATTCACCCCTCCACTTT
J gene: TRBJ2-1; V gene: TRBV7-9; clone size: -; D gene: -; CDR3 protein: CASTPEYNEQFF; CDR3 DNA: TGTGCCAGCACCCCAGAATACAATGAGCAGTTCTTC
J gene: TRBJ1-4; V gene: TRBV19; clone size: -; D gene: TRBD1; CDR3 protein: CASTTLTGTAHEKLFF; CDR3 DNA: TGTGCCAGTACCACGTTAACCGGGACAGCTCATGAAAAACTGTTTTTT
J gene: TRBJ2-2; V gene: TRBV7-9; clone size: -; D gene: TRBD1; CDR3 protein: CASSRGQYTGELFF; CDR3 DNA: TGTGCCAGCAGCAGGGGACAGTACACCGGGGAGCTGTTTTTT
J gene: TRBJ2-7; V gene: TRBV5-4; clone size: few; D gene: -; CDR3 protein: CASSSGLVDEQYF; CDR3 DNA: TGTGCCAGCAGTTCGGGACTCGTAGACGAGCAGTACTTC
J gene: TRBJ2-7; V gene: TRBV2; clone size: -; D gene: TRBD1; CDR3 protein: CASRIIQGTGEQYF; CDR3 DNA: TGTGCCAGCAGGATCATACAGGGGACCGGGGAGCAGTACTTC
J gene: TRBJ1-2; V gene: TRBV7-9; clone size: -; D gene: -; CDR3 protein: CASSPSGLRAGNYGYTF; CDR3 DNA: TGTGCCAGCAGCCCCTCCGGGTTGAGGGCGGGGAACTATGGCTACACCTTC
J gene: TRBJ2-3; V gene: TRBV6-5; clone size: -; D gene: -; CDR3 protein: CASSSTPLRDTQYF; CDR3 DNA: TGTGCCAGCAGTTCGACCCCGTTGAGGGATACGCAGTATTTT
J gene: TRBJ2-5; V gene: TRBV11-3; clone size: -; D gene: -; CDR3 protein: CASSLAAETQYF; CDR3 DNA: TGTGCCAGCAGCTTAGCCGCGGAGACCCAGTACTTC
J gene: TRBJ2-2; V gene: TRBV10-3; clone size: once; D gene: -; CDR3 protein: CAITGAGELFF; CDR3 DNA: TGTGCCATCACAGGGGCCGGGGAGCTGTTTTTT
J gene: TRBJ2-1; V gene: TRBV2; clone size: -; D gene: TRBD1; CDR3 protein: CASSADRGLFF; CDR3 DNA: TGTGCCAGCAGTGCGGACAGGGGGCTGTTCTTC
J gene: TRBJ2-7; V gene: TRBV4-2; clone size: -; D gene: TRBD1; CDR3 protein: CASSQTTGGSYEQYF; CDR3 DNA: TGTGCCAGCAGCCAAACGACAGGGGGTTCCTACGAGCAGTACTTC
J gene: TRBJ1-1; V gene: TRBV10-2; clone size: -; D gene: TRBD1; CDR3 protein: CASRGTVDFTEAFF; CDR3 DNA: TGCGCCAGCAGGGGGACAGTGGATTTCACTGAAGCTTTCTTT
J gene: TRBJ2-6; V gene: TRBV5-1; clone size: -; D gene: TRBD1; CDR3 protein: CASRQLGQGGLVSSGANVLTF; CDR3 DNA: TGCGCCAGCAGGCAGCTGGGACAGGGGGGTCTGGTTTCCTCTGGGGCCAACGTCCTGACTTTC
J gene: TRBJ2-3; V gene: TRBV7-8; clone size: -; D gene: -; CDR3 protein: CASSLPHIGGTGSNTQYF; CDR3 DNA: TGTGCCAGCAGCTTACCCCACATAGGCGGGACCGGGTCGAATACGCAGTATTTT
J gene: TRBJ2-1; V gene: TRBV10-3; clone size: -; D gene: -; CDR3 protein: CAISELTGGSYNEQFF; CDR3 DNA: TGTGCCATCAGTGAGTTAACCGGGGGCTCCTACAATGAGCAGTTCTTC
J gene: TRBJ2-5; V gene: TRBV5-1; clone size: -; D gene: -; CDR3 protein: CASSYSRETQYF; CDR3 DNA: TGCGCCAGCAGCTACAGTAGGGAGACCCAGTACTTC
J gene: TRBJ1-1; V gene: TRBV5-1; clone size: -; D gene: -; CDR3 protein: CASTKGGTNTEAFF; CDR3 DNA: TGCGCCAGCACCAAGGGAGGGACCAACACTGAAGCTTTCTTT
J gene: TRBJ2-7; V gene: TRBV19; clone size: few; D gene: TRBD2; CDR3 protein: CASSGGLAGNSYEQYF; CDR3 DNA: TGTGCCAGTAGTGGGGGACTAGCGGGAAACTCCTACGAGCAGTACTTC
J gene: TRBJ2-1; V gene: TRBV15; clone size: -; D gene: TRBD1; CDR3 protein: CATSRATTGGVPFF; CDR3 DNA: TGTGCCACCAGCAGGGCGACGACAGGGGGCGTGCCGTTCTTC
J gene: TRBJ2-5; V gene: TRBV7-8; clone size: few; D gene: TRBD2; CDR3 protein: CASSLRLARETQYF; CDR3 DNA: TGTGCCAGCAGCTTAAGACTAGCGAGGGAGACCCAGTACTTC
J gene: TRBJ1-1; V gene: TRBV6-5; clone size: -; D gene: -; CDR3 protein: CASSYLPRQANTEAFF; CDR3 DNA: TGTGCCAGCAGTTACTTACCCAGGCAGGCGAACACTGAAGCTTTCTTT
J gene: TRBJ2-5; V gene: TRBV30; clone size: few; D gene: TRBD2; CDR3 protein: CAWSVPSGTSGGQETQYF; CDR3 DNA: TGTGCCTGGAGTGTACCCTCCGGGACTAGCGGGGGACAAGAGACCCAGTACTTC